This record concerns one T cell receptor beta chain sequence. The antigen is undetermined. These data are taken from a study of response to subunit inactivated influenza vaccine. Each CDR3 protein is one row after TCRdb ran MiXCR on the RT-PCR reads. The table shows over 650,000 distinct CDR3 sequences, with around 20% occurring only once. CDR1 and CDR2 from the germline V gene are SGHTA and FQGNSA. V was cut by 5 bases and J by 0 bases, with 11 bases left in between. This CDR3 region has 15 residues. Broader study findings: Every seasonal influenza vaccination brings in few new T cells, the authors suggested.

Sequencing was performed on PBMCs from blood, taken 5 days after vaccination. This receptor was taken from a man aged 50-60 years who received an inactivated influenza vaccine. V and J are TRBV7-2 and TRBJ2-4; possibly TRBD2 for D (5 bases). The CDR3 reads CASSRRGLAKNIQYF. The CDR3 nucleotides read TGTGCCAGCAGCCGCAGAGGACTAGCCAAAAACATTCAGTACTTC.